These 28 T cell receptor beta chains share one sample of origin, sequenced in a study of T cells after posttransplantation cyclophosphamide. Assay: immunoSEQ multiplex PCR; the TCRdb copy retains only in-frame clones and omits some. The data contain around 66,000 clones, around 93% of them singletons. Sequencing used PBMCs. Receptors were obtained from a young woman in good health and a related stem cell transplant donor.

The chain uses TRBV19 and TRBJ1-2, with D maybe TRBD1 (6 bases). Per the germline V gene, CDR1 is LNHDA and CDR2 is SQIVND (reference sequence). The ends were cut back, 4 bases at V and 5 bases at J, with 14 bases in the middle. The CDR3 runs 14 residues. The CDR3 DNA follows: TGTGCCAGTAGTAATGTGGGGGCCCGGTATGGCTACACCTTC. Translating gives CASSNVGARYGYTF.

V is TRBV5-1 and J is TRBJ1-1; 7 bases are a match to TRBD1. This CDR3 contains 15 residues. With V trimmed by 3 bases and J by 0 bases, 5 bases remained unmatched. Germline V CDR1 and CDR2: SGHRS, YFSETQ. CDR3 bases: TGCGCCAGCAGCTGGGAAGGACAGGTGAACACTGAAGCTTTCTTT. Its protein product is CASSWEGQVNTEAFF.

The chain is built from TRBV6-4 and TRBJ2-1, with 9 positions matching TRBD1. J was trimmed by 12 bases and V by 6 bases; bases with no gene match: 9. The germline V gene encodes CDR1 MRHNA and CDR2 SNTAGT. CDR3 size: 13 residues. Here the CDR3 DNA reads TGTGCCAGCAGCCGGGACAGGGTGGGTTTGCAGTTCTTC. Its translation: CASSRDRVGLQFF.

This chain joins TRBV6-1 and TRBJ1-5, with 7 bases matching TRBD1. The germline V gene encodes CDR1 MNHNS and CDR2 SASEGT. V shed 2 bases, J shed 3 bases, and the junction held 7 bases outside the gene matches. The CDR3 is 16 residues long. CDR3 residues: CASSESPGGDNQPQHF. CDR3 nucleotide sequence: TGTGCCAGCAGTGAATCCCCAGGGGGGGACAATCAGCCCCAGCATTTT.

This sequence joins TRBV30 and TRBJ1-2; D call uncertain. In germline, CDR1 is GTSNPN, CDR2 SVGIG (reference sequence). V lost 2 bases, J lost 0 bases, and 7 bases lay in between. The CDR3 sequence is 13 residues long. The CDR3 bases are TGTGCCTGGAGTCCCGGAGCTAACTATGGCTACACCTTC. Translation gives CAWSPGANYGYTF.

CDR3 loop: CATSSSSWKNTGELFF. CDR3 nucleotides: TGTGCCACCAGCAGTTCCTCATGGAAAAACACCGGGGAGCTGTTTTTT. The V call is TRBV15, the J call TRBJ2-2; D is undetermined. CDR1 and CDR2 (germline): LNHNV, YYDKDF (reference sequence). The CDR3 runs 16 residues. V gave up 3 bases and J gave up 2 bases, with 13 bases separating them.

The rearrangement uses TRBV7-2 and TRBJ2-3, with D possibly matching TRBD2 (6 bases). Germline V gives CDR1 SGHTA, CDR2 FQGNSA. V was shortened by 0 bases and J by 2 bases, with 12 bases between the two germline ends. The CDR3 is made up of 16 amino acids. This chain's CDR3 is CASSLAGPSATDTQYF. CDR3 DNA sequence: TGTGCCAGCAGCTTAGCCGGGCCTAGCGCCACAGATACGCAGTATTTT.

In its sample, this clone was seen once. The chain recombines TRBV6-5 with TRBJ1-1; weak D call: TRBD1 (6 bases). Germline V gene lookup returns CDR1 MNHEY and CDR2 SVGAGI. V was shortened by 6 bases and J by 1 base, with 12 bases between the two germline ends. The length of the CDR3 is 14 residues. CDR3 sequence reads: CASSYDRRNTEAFF. Here the CDR3 DNA reads TGTGCCAGCAGCTACGACAGGAGGAACACTGAAGCTTTCTTT.

The chain has TRBV18 and TRBJ2-1; 11 bases align to TRBD2. The CDR3 sequence is 16 residues long. Germline V gives CDR1 KGHSH, CDR2 LQKENI. The V segment lost 2 bases and the J segment 4 bases; nucleotides outside the gene matches: 4. CDR3 amino acids: CASSPTSGGAYNEQFF. The CDR3 bases are TGTGCCAGCTCACCAACTAGCGGGGGAGCTTACAATGAGCAGTTCTTC.

The genes are TRBV5-6 and TRBJ1-1, with 11 bases lining up with TRBD1. The germline V gene has CDR1 SGHDT and CDR2 YYEEEE. The CDR3 loop spans 14 amino acids. The V gene end was trimmed by 3 bases and the J gene end by 6 bases; junction bases not matched to a gene: 4. The CDR3 sequence: CASSWGGQGAEAFF. The CDR3 bases are TGTGCCAGCAGCTGGGGGGGACAGGGGGCTGAAGCTTTCTTT. The entire variable domain, with the rest obtained from reference TRBV5-6 and TRBJ1-1, is as follows: DAGVTQSPTHLIKTRGQQVTLRCSPKSGHDTVSWYQQALGQGPQFIFQYYEEEERQRGNFPDRFSGHQFPNYSSELNVNALLLGDSALYLCASSWGGQGAEAFFGQGTRLTVV.

This chain links TRBV2 with TRBJ2-3; 8 nucleotides match TRBD1. The CDR3 consists of 15 residues. Germline V gene sequence: CDR1 SNHLY, CDR2 FYNNEI. After removal of 3 bases from V and 1 base from J, the junction contained 3 bases not matched to a gene. The CDR3 DNA is TGTGCCAGCAGTGACCAGACAGGGGGCACAGATACGCAGTATTTT. It specifies CASSDQTGGTDTQYF.

This chain connects TRBV19 to TRBJ2-1; 10 bases are shared with TRBD1. The CDR3 is made up of 15 amino acids. Looked up from germline, CDR1 is LNHDA and CDR2 is SQIVND (reference sequence). V shed 7 bases, J shed 5 bases, and the junction held 8 bases outside the gene matches. This CDR3 is CASTRTGGFHNEQFF. CDR3 DNA: TGTGCCAGTACTCGGACAGGGGGTTTTCACAATGAGCAGTTCTTC.

J is TRBJ1-4 and V is TRBV5-1; D is unresolved. The CDR3 extends over 16 amino acids. Germline assignment: CDR1 SGHRS and CDR2 YFSETQ. Trimming shortened V by 2 bases and J by 0 bases, and 11 bases separated the two germline ends. The CDR3, as DNA: TGCGCCAGCAGCTTCGCCAGGCGATCAACTAATGAAAAACTGTTTTTT. Translation: CASSFARRSTNEKLFF.

The rearrangement joins TRBV19 to TRBJ2-1; either TRBD1 or TRBD2 may supply D (5 bases each). The CDR3 spans 14 residues. V lost 8 bases and J 9 bases, leaving 20 bases between the germline ends. Germline V lookup: CDR1 LNHDA, CDR2 SQIVND (reference sequence). CDR3 loop: CASATGTYSVEQFF. CDR3 nucleotide sequence: TGTGCCAGTGCTACCGGGACCTATTCGGTTGAGCAGTTCTTC.

The chain combines TRBV6-5 with TRBJ1-1; TRBD1 might be the D (6 bases). There are 13 residues in the CDR3. V lost 5 bases, J lost 6 bases, and 13 bases lay in between. CDR1 MNHEY and CDR2 SVGAGI come from the germline V gene. The CDR3 DNA sequence: TGTGCCAGCAGTCTACCAGGGGTGGCTGAAGCTTTCTTT. Encoded protein: CASSLPGVAEAFF.

The rearrangement joins TRBV28 to TRBJ1-4; 8 bases match TRBD1. Germline assignment: CDR1 MDHEN and CDR2 SYDVKM. The CDR3 runs to 15 residues. Trimming at V came to 2 bases and at J to 3 bases, leaving 2 bases not matched to a gene. The CDR3 reads CASSLDRGANEKLFF. Here the CDR3 DNA reads TGTGCCAGCAGTTTAGACAGGGGTGCTAATGAAAAACTGTTTTTT.

The genes are TRBV6-6 and TRBJ2-3; possibly TRBD2 for D (7 bases). CDR1 and CDR2 from the germline V gene are MNHNY and SVGAGI (reference sequence). There are 12 residues in the CDR3. Trimming left V 8 bases short and J 2 bases short, with 8 bases between. The CDR3 DNA is TGTGCCAGCGGGGGGGCCACAGATACGCAGTATTTT. It encodes CASGGATDTQYF.

The chain links TRBV25-1 to TRBJ1-6; D not certain. V shed 4 bases and J shed 9 bases, with 16 bases lying between them. The CDR3 has 15 amino acids. Germline CDR1 reads MGHDK; CDR2 reads SYGVNS. The CDR3 region is CASSGKSGWGSPLHF. Here the CDR3 DNA reads TGTGCCAGCAGTGGAAAGAGTGGTTGGGGTTCACCCCTCCACTTT.

This clone has more than one count but fewer than ten. V and J are TRBV4-2 and TRBJ1-1; D gene ambiguous. V lost 3 bases, J lost 7 bases, and 12 bases lay in between. Germline V gene lookup returns CDR1 LGHNA and CDR2 YNFKEQ. The CDR3 contains 13 residues. CDR3 amino acids: CASSQAKGFEAFF. CDR3 in DNA: TGTGCCAGCAGCCAGGCCAAGGGTTTTGAAGCTTTCTTT.

The V and J genes are TRBV7-3 and TRBJ1-1, with unresolved D. Trimming pared 5 bases from V and 4 bases from J, leaving 11 bases between. CDR3 length equals 13 residues. Per germline, CDR1 SGHTA and CDR2 FQGTGA. DNA for the CDR3: TGTGCCAGCAGCCGGGGTGCGGGCACTGAAGCTTTCTTT. Its protein is CASSRGAGTEAFF. The full variable domain, its missing parts supplied by reference TRBV7-3 and TRBJ1-1, is GAGVSQTPSNKVTEKGKYVELRCDPISGHTALYWYRQSLGQGPEFLIYFQGTGAADDSGLPNDRFFAVRPEGSVSTLKIQRTERGDSAVYLCASSRGAGTEAFFGQGTRLTVV.

The chain joins TRBV5-6 to TRBJ1-2; 7 bases are shared with TRBD1. J lost 4 bases, V lost 0 bases, and 9 bases had no gene match. The CDR3 totals 16 residues. Germline V gene lookup returns CDR1 SGHDT and CDR2 YYEEEE. In DNA form, the CDR3 reads TGTGCCAGCAGCTTGGCCGGGGCAGGGGGAGGCTATGGCTACACCTTC. Encoded protein: CASSLAGAGGGYGYTF.

The chain combines TRBV7-2 with TRBJ2-7; D may correspond to TRBD1 or TRBD2 (7 bases each). Deletions cut 5 bases from V and 1 base from J, with 15 bases between. CDR1 and CDR2 from the germline V gene are SGHTA and FQGNSA. CDR3 length: 15 residues. CDR3 protein: CASSPQGGLSYEQYF. CDR3 DNA sequence: TGTGCCAGCAGCCCCCAGGGGGGGCTATCCTACGAGCAGTACTTC.

This clone was seen just once. This chain joins TRBV27 and TRBJ1-3; no definite D call. Deletions cut 0 bases from V and 2 bases from J, with 8 bases between. The CDR3 consists of 15 residues. Germline V gives CDR1 MNHEY, CDR2 SMNVEV (reference sequence). The CDR3 region is CASSLSVGTGNTIYF. CDR3 DNA: TGTGCCAGCAGTTTATCAGTTGGTACTGGAAACACCATATATTTT.

The V gene is TRBV19, the J gene TRBJ1-2; TRBD1 matches 7 bases. After removal of 6 bases from V and 8 bases from J, the junction contained 9 bases not matched to a gene. The germline V gene has CDR1 LNHDA and CDR2 SQIVND (reference sequence). The CDR3 totals 13 residues. This chain's CDR3 is CASRLRDSTGYTF. The DNA of the CDR3 is TGTGCCAGTAGGCTCCGGGACAGTACCGGCTACACCTTC.

The chain is built from TRBV4-2 and TRBJ2-5; 7 bases align to TRBD2. The CDR3 consists of 16 residues. The trim removed 1 base at V and 7 bases at J, leaving 12 bases unmatched. Germline V gene sequence: CDR1 LGHNA, CDR2 YNFKEQ. CDR3 sequence reads: CASSQAPIGPGGTQYF. The CDR3, as DNA: TGTGCCAGCAGCCAAGCGCCAATTGGACCGGGGGGGACCCAGTACTTC.

The chain links TRBV4-3 to TRBJ2-1, with D perhaps TRBD1 (5 bases). Germline V lookup: CDR1 LGHNA, CDR2 YSLEER. With 0 bases removed from V and 3 bases from J, the gap between germline ends came to 15 bases. This CDR3 has 17 amino acids. The CDR3 here is CASSQDPKGSLYNEQFF. CDR3 DNA: TGCGCCAGCAGCCAAGATCCGAAGGGGTCCCTCTACAATGAGCAGTTCTTC.

This clone was detected only once. V is TRBV5-1 and J is TRBJ1-1, with D tentatively TRBD1 (5 bases). CDR1 SGHRS and CDR2 YFSETQ come from the germline V gene. Trimming took off 0 bases at V and 1 base at J, with 10 bases between the two ends. CDR3 length: 15 amino acids. CDR3 DNA: TGCGCCAGCAGCTTGGTGAGACAGCCGAACACTGAAGCTTTCTTT. This codes for CASSLVRQPNTEAFF. Looking up the rest from reference TRBV5-1 and TRBJ1-1 gives the full variable domain: KAGVTQTPRYLIKTRGQQVTLSCSPISGHRSVSWYQQTPGQGLQFLFEYFSETQRNKGNFPGRFSGRQFSNSRSEMNVSTLELGDSALYLCASSLVRQPNTEAFFGQGTRLTVV.

The J gene is TRBJ2-5, the V gene TRBV5-8; the match to TRBD1 covers 10 bases. Germline-derived CDR1 and CDR2 are SGHTS and YDEGEE. V lost 4 bases, J lost 5 bases, and 8 bases stayed unmatched. This CDR3 is built from 15 residues. The CDR3 coding sequence is TGTGCCAGCAGCCCAGAGACAGGGGGCGTCGAGACCCAGTACTTC. Encoded protein: CASSPETGGVETQYF.